The following is a T cell receptor beta chain sequence with its context. Its antigen is currently unknown. The data were obtained in a study of yellow fever vaccine responses in identical twins. Study-level findings and limits: Twins reportedly mounted vaccine T cell responses that seemed partly convergent, partly personalized.

TCRdb ran MiXCR on the RT-PCR reads and lists one entry per CDR3 protein. The sample includes about 16,000 distinct CDR3 sequences, roughly 85% of them seen just once. Sequenced here: T cells from blood (PBMCs), unsorted or a sorted subset (not recorded which), sampled before or after yellow fever vaccination (not recorded which). The sequence came from a young woman who received the yellow fever vaccine.

The CDR3: CASSTSSASYEQYF. The CDR3 DNA sequence: TGTGCCAGCAGCACAAGTAGCGCTTCCTACGAGCAGTACTTC. The chain carries TRBV7-9 and TRBJ2-7; tentatively, D is TRBD2 (5 bases). The V end lost 5 bases, the J end lost 1 base, and 12 bases lay between the germline ends. CDR3 size: 14 residues. From germline, CDR1 is SEHNR and CDR2 FQNEAQ (reference sequence).